This T cell receptor beta chain was retrieved from a study of blood T cell repertoires in COVID-19. The wider study: The origin of the acute and convalescent COVID-19 samples was the United States, Italy and Spain. From T cells, B-cell-depleted T cells, or PBMCs came the material, which was cDNA or gDNA.

Some clones are missing from TCRdb's copy, which holds only in-frame ones; the method was immunoSEQ multiplex PCR. The data show some 190,000 clones, with almost 90% seen just once and around 1.6% held by the top ten. V was trimmed by 6 bases and J by 4 bases, leaving 21 bases between them. The CDR3 has 17 amino acids. CDR1 is KGHDR and CDR2 is SFDVKD in the germline V gene. This receptor was identified in a man younger than 35 with active or convalescent COVID-19. Material for sequencing was peripheral blood. The rearrangement links TRBV24-1 to TRBJ2-1, with TRBD2 as a possible D gene (6 bases). The CDR3 sequence: CATSQGGVGELYNEQFF. Here the CDR3 DNA reads TGTGCCACCAGTCAGGGCGGGGTGGGAGAATTGTACAATGAGCAGTTCTTC.